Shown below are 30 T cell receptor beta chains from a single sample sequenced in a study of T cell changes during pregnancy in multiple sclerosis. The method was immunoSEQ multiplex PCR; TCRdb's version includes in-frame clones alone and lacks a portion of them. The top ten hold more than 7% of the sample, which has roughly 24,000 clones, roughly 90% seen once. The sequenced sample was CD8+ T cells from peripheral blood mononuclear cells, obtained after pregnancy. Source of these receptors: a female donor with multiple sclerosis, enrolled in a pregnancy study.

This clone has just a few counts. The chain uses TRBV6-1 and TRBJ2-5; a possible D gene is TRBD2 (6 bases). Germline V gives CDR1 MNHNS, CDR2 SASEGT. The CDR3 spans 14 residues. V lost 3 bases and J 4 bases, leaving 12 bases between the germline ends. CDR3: CASSEGPSVETQYF. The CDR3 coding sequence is TGTGCCAGCAGTGAGGGGCCTAGCGTAGAGACCCAGTACTTC.

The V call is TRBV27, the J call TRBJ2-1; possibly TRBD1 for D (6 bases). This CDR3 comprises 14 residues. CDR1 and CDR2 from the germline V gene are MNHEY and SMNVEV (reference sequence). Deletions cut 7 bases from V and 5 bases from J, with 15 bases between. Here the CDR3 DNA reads TGTGCCAGCACCCTAACAGGGACACACAATGAGCAGTTCTTC. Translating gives CASTLTGTHNEQFF.

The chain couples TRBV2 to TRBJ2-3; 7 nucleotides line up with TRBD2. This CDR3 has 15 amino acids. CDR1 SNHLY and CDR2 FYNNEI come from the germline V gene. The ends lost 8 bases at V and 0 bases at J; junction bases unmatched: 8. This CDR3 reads CASLGSGASTDTQYF. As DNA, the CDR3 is TGTGCCAGCCTAGGGAGCGGGGCTAGCACAGATACGCAGTATTTT.

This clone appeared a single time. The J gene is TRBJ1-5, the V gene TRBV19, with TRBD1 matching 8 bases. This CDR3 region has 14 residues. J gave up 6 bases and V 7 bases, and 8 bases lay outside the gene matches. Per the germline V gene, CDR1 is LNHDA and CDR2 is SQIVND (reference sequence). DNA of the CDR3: TGTGCCAGTACCGGGGACAGGTCAAGTCAGCCCCAGCATTTT. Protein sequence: CASTGDRSSQPQHF.

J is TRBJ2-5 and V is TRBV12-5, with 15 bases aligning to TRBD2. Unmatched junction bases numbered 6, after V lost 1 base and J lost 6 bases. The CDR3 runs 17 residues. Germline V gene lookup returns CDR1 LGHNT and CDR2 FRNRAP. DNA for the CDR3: TGTGCTAGTGGTTTGGAAGGACTAGCGGGAGGGCCAAAGACCCAGTACTTC. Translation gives CASGLEGLAGGPKTQYF. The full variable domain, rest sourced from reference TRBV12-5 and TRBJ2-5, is DARVTQTPRHKVTEMGQEVTMRCQPILGHNTVFWYRQTMMQGLELLAYFRNRAPLDDSGMPKDRFSAEMPDATLATLKIQPSEPRDSAVYFCASGLEGLAGGPKTQYFGPGTRLLVL.

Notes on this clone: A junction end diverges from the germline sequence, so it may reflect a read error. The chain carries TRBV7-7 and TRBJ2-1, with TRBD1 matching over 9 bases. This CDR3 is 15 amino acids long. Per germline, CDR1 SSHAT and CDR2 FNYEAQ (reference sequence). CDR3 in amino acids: CASSLGQGLSNEQFF. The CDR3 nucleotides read TGTGCTAGCAGCTTGGGACAGGGTTTATCGAATGAGCAGTTCTTC.

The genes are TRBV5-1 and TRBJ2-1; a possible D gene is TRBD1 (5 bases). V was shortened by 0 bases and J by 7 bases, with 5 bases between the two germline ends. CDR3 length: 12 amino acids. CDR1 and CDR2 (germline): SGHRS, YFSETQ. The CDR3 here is CASSLEGNEQFF. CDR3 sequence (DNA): TGCGCCAGCAGCTTGGAGGGGAATGAGCAGTTCTTC.

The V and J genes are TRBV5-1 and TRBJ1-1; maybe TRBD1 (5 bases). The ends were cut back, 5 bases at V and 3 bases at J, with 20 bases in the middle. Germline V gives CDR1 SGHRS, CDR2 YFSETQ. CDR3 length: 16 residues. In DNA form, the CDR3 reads TGCGCCAGCAGTGCGCAGGGTCCCGGACCTTACACTGAAGCTTTCTTT. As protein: CASSAQGPGPYTEAFF.

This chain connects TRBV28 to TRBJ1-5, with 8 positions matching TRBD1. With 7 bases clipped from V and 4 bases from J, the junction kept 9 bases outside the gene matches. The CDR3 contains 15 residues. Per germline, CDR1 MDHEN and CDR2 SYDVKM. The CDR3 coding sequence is TGTGCCAGCAATCCGGACAGGGTAAGGAATCAGCCCCAGCATTTT. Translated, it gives CASNPDRVRNQPQHF.

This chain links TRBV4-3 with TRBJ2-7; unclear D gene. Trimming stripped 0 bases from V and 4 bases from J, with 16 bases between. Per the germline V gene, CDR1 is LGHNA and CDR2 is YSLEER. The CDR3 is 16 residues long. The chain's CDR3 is CASSQDLAAESYEQYF. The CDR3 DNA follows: TGCGCCAGCAGCCAAGATCTTGCGGCAGAGTCTTACGAGCAGTACTTC.

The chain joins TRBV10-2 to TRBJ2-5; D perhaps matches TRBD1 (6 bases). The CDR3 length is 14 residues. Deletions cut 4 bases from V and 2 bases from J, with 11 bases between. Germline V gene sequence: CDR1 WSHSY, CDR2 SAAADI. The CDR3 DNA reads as TGCGCCAGCAGTGGCACCAGGGGTCAAGAGACCCAGTACTTC. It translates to CASSGTRGQETQYF.

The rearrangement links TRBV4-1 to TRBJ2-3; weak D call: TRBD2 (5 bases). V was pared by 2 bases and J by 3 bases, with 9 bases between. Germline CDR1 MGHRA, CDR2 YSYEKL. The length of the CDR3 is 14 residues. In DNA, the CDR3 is TGCGCCAGCAGCCAAAGTCTAGCTACAGATACGCAGTATTTT. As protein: CASSQSLATDTQYF.

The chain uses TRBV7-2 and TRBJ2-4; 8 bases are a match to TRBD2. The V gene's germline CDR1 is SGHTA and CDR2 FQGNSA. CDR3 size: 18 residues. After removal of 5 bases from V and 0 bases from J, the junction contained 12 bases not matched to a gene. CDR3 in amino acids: CASSPGLEPDLAKNIQYF. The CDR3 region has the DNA TGTGCCAGCAGCCCGGGACTAGAGCCAGATTTAGCCAAAAACATTCAGTACTTC. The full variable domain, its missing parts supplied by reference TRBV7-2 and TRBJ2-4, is GAGVSQSPSNKVTEKGKDVELRCDPISGHTALYWYRQSLGQGLEFLIYFQGNSAPDKSGLPSDRFSAERTGGSVSTLTIQRTQQEDSAVYLCASSPGLEPDLAKNIQYFGAGTRLSVL.

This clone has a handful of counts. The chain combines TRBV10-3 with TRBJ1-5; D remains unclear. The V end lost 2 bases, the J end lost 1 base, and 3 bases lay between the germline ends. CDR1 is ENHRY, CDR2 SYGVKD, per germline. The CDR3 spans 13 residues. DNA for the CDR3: TGTGCCATCAGTGAGGAGAGCAATCAGCCCCAGCATTTT. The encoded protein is CAISEESNQPQHF.

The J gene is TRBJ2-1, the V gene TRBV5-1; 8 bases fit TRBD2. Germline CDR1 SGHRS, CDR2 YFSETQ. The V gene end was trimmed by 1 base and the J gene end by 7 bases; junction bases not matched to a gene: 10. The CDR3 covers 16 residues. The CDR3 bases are TGCGCCAGCAGCTTGTATGTGCTAGCGGGTGATAATGAGCAGTTCTTC. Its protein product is CASSLYVLAGDNEQFF.

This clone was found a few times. In DNA, the CDR3 is TGTGCCAGCAGCTGGGCGGGGGGAACTAATGAAAAACTGTTTTTT. Translation gives CASSWAGGTNEKLFF. This chain joins TRBV7-2 and TRBJ1-4, with D perhaps TRBD1 (5 bases). V shed 4 bases and J shed 1 base, with 10 bases lying between them. The CDR3 runs to 15 residues. Germline V gene data show CDR1 as SGHTA and CDR2 as FQGNSA.

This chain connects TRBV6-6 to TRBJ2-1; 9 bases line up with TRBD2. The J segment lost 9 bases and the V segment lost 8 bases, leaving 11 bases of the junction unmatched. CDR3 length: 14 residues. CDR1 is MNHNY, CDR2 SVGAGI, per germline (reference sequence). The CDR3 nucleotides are TGTGCCAGCCGGGAAGCGGGAGGTTTGGCTGAGCAGTTCTTC. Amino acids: CASREAGGLAEQFF.

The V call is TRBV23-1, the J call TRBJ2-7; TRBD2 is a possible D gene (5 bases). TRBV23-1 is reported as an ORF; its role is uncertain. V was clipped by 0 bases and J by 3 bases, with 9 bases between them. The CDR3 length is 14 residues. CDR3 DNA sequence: TGCGCCAGCAGTCAATCGGAGCGGATCTACGAGCAGTACTTC. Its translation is CASSQSERIYEQYF.

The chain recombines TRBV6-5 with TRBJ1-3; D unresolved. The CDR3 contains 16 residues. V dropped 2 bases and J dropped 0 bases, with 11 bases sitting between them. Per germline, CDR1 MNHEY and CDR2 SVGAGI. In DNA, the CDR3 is TGTGCCAGCAGTTACGGGCGCACCGGCTCTGGAAACACCATATATTTT. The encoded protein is CASSYGRTGSGNTIYF.

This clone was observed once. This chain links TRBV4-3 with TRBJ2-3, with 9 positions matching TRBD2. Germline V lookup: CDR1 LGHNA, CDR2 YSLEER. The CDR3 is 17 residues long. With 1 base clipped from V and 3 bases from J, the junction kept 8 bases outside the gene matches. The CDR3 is CASSQVMPSGRTDTQYF. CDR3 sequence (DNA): TGCGCCAGCAGCCAAGTAATGCCCAGCGGGAGGACAGATACGCAGTATTTT.

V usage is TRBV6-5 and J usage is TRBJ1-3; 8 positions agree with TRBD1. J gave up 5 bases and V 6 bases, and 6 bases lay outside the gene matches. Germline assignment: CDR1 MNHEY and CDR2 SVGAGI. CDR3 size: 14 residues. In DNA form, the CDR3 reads TGTGCCAGCAGCTTCGGACAGGGCCGAAACACCATATATTTT. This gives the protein CASSFGQGRNTIYF.

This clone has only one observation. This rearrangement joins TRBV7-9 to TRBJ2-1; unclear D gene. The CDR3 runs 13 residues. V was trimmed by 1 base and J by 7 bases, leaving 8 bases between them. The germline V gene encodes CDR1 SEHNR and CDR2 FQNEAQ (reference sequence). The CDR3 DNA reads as TGTGCCAGCAGCTTAGTAGTTACTAATGAGCAGTTCTTC. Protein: CASSLVVTNEQFF.

The DNA of the CDR3 is TGCGCCAGCAGCGCGACTAGCGGGAGAAATGAGCAGTTCTTC. Amino acid sequence: CASSATSGRNEQFF. V gene TRBV10-2 combines with J gene TRBJ2-1; 12 nucleotides align to TRBD2. Germline V gene data show CDR1 as WSHSY and CDR2 as SAAADI. With 6 bases clipped from V and 7 bases from J, the junction kept 4 bases outside the gene matches. The CDR3 covers 14 residues.

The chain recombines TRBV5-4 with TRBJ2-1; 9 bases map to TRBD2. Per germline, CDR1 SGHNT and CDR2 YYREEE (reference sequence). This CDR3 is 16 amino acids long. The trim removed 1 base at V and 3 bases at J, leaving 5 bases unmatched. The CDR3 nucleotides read TGTGCCAGCAGCTTGTGGACTAGCGATTTCTACAATGAGCAGTTCTTC. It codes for CASSLWTSDFYNEQFF.

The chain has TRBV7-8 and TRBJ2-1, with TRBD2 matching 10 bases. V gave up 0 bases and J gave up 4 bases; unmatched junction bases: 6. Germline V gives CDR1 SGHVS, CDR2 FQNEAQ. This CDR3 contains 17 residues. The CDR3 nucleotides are TGTGCCAGCAGCTTAGCGCAGGGACTAGCGTTATACAATGAGCAGTTCTTC. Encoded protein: CASSLAQGLALYNEQFF.

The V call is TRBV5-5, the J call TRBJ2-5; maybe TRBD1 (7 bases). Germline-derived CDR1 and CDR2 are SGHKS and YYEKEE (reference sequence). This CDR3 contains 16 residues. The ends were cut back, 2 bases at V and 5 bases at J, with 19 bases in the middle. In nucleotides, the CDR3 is TGTGCCAGCAGCTTTTTCCCAGGGGGGTATTTGGAGACCCAGTACTTC. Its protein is CASSFFPGGYLETQYF.

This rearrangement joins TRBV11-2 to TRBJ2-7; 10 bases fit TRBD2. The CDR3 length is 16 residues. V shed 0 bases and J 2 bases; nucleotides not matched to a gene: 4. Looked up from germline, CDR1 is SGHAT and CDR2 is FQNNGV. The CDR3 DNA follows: TGTGCCAGCAGCTTAGATGGACTAGCGGAGACCTACGAGCAGTACTTC. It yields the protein CASSLDGLAETYEQYF. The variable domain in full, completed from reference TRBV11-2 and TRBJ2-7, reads EAGVAQSPRYKIIEKRQSVAFWCNPISGHATLYWYQQILGQGPKLLIQFQNNGVVDDSQLPKDRFSAERLKGVDSTLKIQPAKLEDSAVYLCASSLDGLAETYEQYFGPGTRLTVT.

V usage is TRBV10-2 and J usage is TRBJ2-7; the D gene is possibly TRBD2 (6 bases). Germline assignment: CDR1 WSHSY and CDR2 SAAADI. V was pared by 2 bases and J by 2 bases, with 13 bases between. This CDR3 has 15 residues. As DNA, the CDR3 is TGCGCCAGCAGTGAGGTTGGCTCGGGGGCCTACGAGCAGTACTTC. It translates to CASSEVGSGAYEQYF.

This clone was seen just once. Here the CDR3 DNA reads TGTGCCAGCAGCTTTCGGACTAGCGTGTCTCACGAGCAGTACTTC. Encoded protein: CASSFRTSVSHEQYF. The V and J genes are TRBV7-2 and TRBJ2-7; 9 bases line up with TRBD2. Losses at the gene ends were 3 bases for V and 5 bases for J; bases not matched to a gene: 8. This CDR3 spans 15 amino acids. Germline V gene lookup returns CDR1 SGHTA and CDR2 FQGNSA.

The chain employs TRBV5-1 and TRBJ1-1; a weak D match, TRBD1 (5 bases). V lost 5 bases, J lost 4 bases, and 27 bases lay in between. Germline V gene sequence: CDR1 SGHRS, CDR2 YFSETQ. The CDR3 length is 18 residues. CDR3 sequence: CASSWRSIRPRRGTEAFF. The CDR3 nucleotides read TGCGCCAGCAGTTGGAGATCAATCCGTCCGAGAAGGGGCACTGAAGCTTTCTTT.